The 32 T cell receptor beta chains presented below share a single source sample, sequenced in a study of blood T cell repertoires in COVID-19. The repertoire was sequenced with immunoSEQ multiplex PCR; TCRdb's copy has only in-frame clones and lacks some. The repertoire holds around 50,000 clones, with about nine tenths as singletons. Sequencing was performed on peripheral blood. These receptors were obtained from a human donor in a cohort sampled during active COVID-19.

The rearrangement uses TRBV2 and TRBJ2-3, with 8 bases that match TRBD2. CDR1 and CDR2 from the germline V gene are SNHLY and FYNNEI. Unmatched junction bases numbered 15, after V lost 6 bases and J lost 4 bases. This CDR3 region has 17 residues. The CDR3 bases are TGTGCCAGCAGAGCTCAGGGACTAGTCTTGATCGCAGATACGCAGTATTTT. Translation gives CASRAQGLVLIADTQYF.

The chain has TRBV7-9 and TRBJ2-7; D is perhaps TRBD2 (6 bases). The CDR3 has 14 amino acids. CDR1 SEHNR and CDR2 FQNEAQ come from the germline V gene (reference sequence). Trimming cost V 2 bases and J 5 bases, with 13 bases left between them. CDR3 in amino acids: CASSLLAGLDEQYF. The CDR3 bases are TGTGCCAGCAGCTTACTCGCGGGACTGGACGAGCAGTACTTC.

The chain joins TRBV6-6 to TRBJ2-5, with a possible D match to TRBD2 (7 bases). Trimming took off 9 bases at V and 4 bases at J, with 12 bases between the two ends. CDR1 MNHNY and CDR2 SVGAGI come from the germline V gene (reference sequence). The CDR3 has 12 residues. CDR3 region: CASWRGRETQYF. For the CDR3, the DNA is TGTGCCAGTTGGCGGGGGCGAGAGACCCAGTACTTC.

The rearrangement links TRBV5-4 to TRBJ1-1; 9 bases map to TRBD1. The junction had 5 bases not matched to a gene; V was cut back by 0 bases and J by 5 bases. The CDR3 is made up of 15 amino acids. The germline V gene encodes CDR1 SGHNT and CDR2 YYREEE (reference sequence). The CDR3 loop is CASSLVLGQGTEAFF. DNA of the CDR3: TGTGCCAGCAGCTTGGTCCTGGGACAGGGTACTGAAGCTTTCTTT.

The rearrangement uses TRBV27 and TRBJ2-1, with TRBD2 matching over 8 bases. Germline loops: CDR1 MNHEY, CDR2 SMNVEV (reference sequence). The CDR3 contains 15 residues. Losses at the gene ends were 8 bases for V and 4 bases for J; bases not matched to a gene: 10. The CDR3 loop is CASATQRESYNEQFF. DNA for the CDR3: TGTGCCAGCGCAACCCAGCGGGAGTCGTACAATGAGCAGTTCTTC.

J is TRBJ1-2 and V is TRBV9, with a weak D call TRBD1 (6 bases). V lost 4 bases to trimming and J lost 7 bases, with 20 bases between them. The length of the CDR3 is 15 residues. The germline V gene has CDR1 SGDLS and CDR2 YYNGEE. The CDR3 sequence: CASSPDRTPLGGYTF. DNA for the CDR3: TGTGCCAGCAGCCCCGACAGGACCCCTCTGGGTGGCTACACCTTC. Supplemented by reference TRBV9 and TRBJ1-2, the full variable domain reads DSGVTQTPKHLITATGQRVTLRCSPRSGDLSVYWYQQSLDQGLQFLIQYYNGEERAKGNILERFSAQQFPDLHSELNLSSLELGDSALYFCASSPDRTPLGGYTFGSGTRLTVV.

This clone was picked up one time. The rearrangement joins TRBV20-1 to TRBJ1-2; D is unclear. There are 10 residues in the CDR3. V was pared by 0 bases and J by 8 bases, with 4 bases between. CDR1 and CDR2 (germline): DFQATT, SNEGSKA (reference sequence). CDR3 coding DNA: TGCAGTGCTAGAGATGCGGGCTACACCTTC. The encoded protein is CSARDAGYTF.

This chain links TRBV6-1 with TRBJ1-5; 10 bases map to TRBD1. V gave up 0 bases and J gave up 3 bases; unmatched junction bases: 11. CDR1 and CDR2 (germline): MNHNS, SASEGT. There are 19 residues in the CDR3. The CDR3 coding sequence is TGTGCCAGCAGTGAAGCGAGGACAGGGGGGATTTGGATCAATCAGCCCCAGCATTTT. Translation gives CASSEARTGGIWINQPQHF.

The count of this clone is one. The gene calls are TRBV11-2 and TRBJ2-3; 8 positions match TRBD2. Germline V gives CDR1 SGHAT, CDR2 FQNNGV. With V trimmed by 5 bases and J by 1 base, 14 bases remained unmatched. The CDR3 is 18 residues long. The CDR3 sequence is CASSPRGPSGQRTDTQYF. The CDR3 DNA is TGTGCCAGCAGCCCAAGGGGACCTAGCGGGCAACGCACAGATACGCAGTATTTT.

The V gene is TRBV5-5, the J gene TRBJ2-1; D unresolved. The CDR3 has 14 amino acids. The ends were cut back, 3 bases at V and 0 bases at J, with 7 bases in the middle. Germline V gene data show CDR1 as SGHKS and CDR2 as YYEKEE (reference sequence). CDR3: CASSSAGSYNEQFF. The DNA for the CDR3 is TGTGCCAGCAGCTCGGCAGGCTCCTACAATGAGCAGTTCTTC.

The chain couples TRBV13 to TRBJ2-3; TRBD1 aligns across 9 bases. J lost 4 bases, V lost 4 bases, and 9 bases had no gene match. Germline V lookup: CDR1 PRHDT, CDR2 FYEKMQ (reference sequence). There are 16 residues in the CDR3. CDR3 in amino acids: CASSWGQGGEADTQYF. DNA for the CDR3: TGTGCCAGCAGCTGGGGACAGGGCGGGGAGGCAGATACGCAGTATTTT.

CDR3 region: CASSTDRAEEKLFF. The CDR3 DNA reads as TGCGCCAGCAGCACGGACAGGGCTGAGGAAAAACTGTTTTTT. V usage is TRBV5-1 and J usage is TRBJ1-4, with TRBD1 identical over 8 bases. Germline V CDR1 and CDR2: SGHRS, YFSETQ. CDR3 size: 14 residues. Losses at the gene ends were 4 bases for V and 8 bases for J; bases not matched to a gene: 7.

The chain has TRBV11-3 and TRBJ2-2; 7 bases line up with TRBD2. The CDR3 has 15 amino acids. V gave up 5 bases and J gave up 3 bases; unmatched junction bases: 6. Germline V lookup: CDR1 SGHNT, CDR2 YENEEA. The CDR3 is CASSRSSGYTGELFF. The DNA of the CDR3 is TGTGCCAGCAGCCGATCTAGCGGATACACCGGGGAGCTGTTTTTT.

This clone has just one count. This chain links TRBV19 with TRBJ2-7; TRBD1 matches at 7 bases. With V trimmed by 3 bases and J by 3 bases, 5 bases remained unmatched. Germline lookup yields CDR1 LNHDA and CDR2 SQIVND (reference sequence). The CDR3 covers 14 residues. CDR3 protein: CASSISDRVYEQYF. DNA for the CDR3: TGTGCCAGTAGTATCAGCGACAGGGTCTACGAGCAGTACTTC.

The chain employs TRBV28 and TRBJ2-7; a weak D match, TRBD1 (6 bases). The V gene lost 5 bases and the J gene lost 4 bases, with 15 bases spanning the gap. The CDR3 contains 14 residues. Looked up from germline, CDR1 is MDHEN and CDR2 is SYDVKM. CDR3 region: CASSTTGQTYEQYF. Here the CDR3 DNA reads TGTGCCAGCAGTACCACAGGGCAGACTTACGAGCAGTACTTC.

The chain joins TRBV30 to TRBJ2-3; 14 nucleotides agree with TRBD2. This CDR3 region has 16 residues. With 1 base clipped from V and 5 bases from J, the junction kept 5 bases outside the gene matches. Germline assignment: CDR1 GTSNPN and CDR2 SVGIG (reference sequence). CDR3 coding DNA: TGTGCCTGGAGTGGACTAGCGGGAGGGCCGAGAGATACGCAGTATTTT. It is translated as CAWSGLAGGPRDTQYF.

The chain combines TRBV19 with TRBJ2-3; tentatively, D is TRBD2 (6 bases). The CDR3 sequence is 13 residues long. Germline V lookup: CDR1 LNHDA, CDR2 SQIVND (reference sequence). The V end was cut by 6 bases, the J end by 4 bases, with 11 bases between. In DNA form, the CDR3 reads TGTGCCAGTAGCGATACTAGCTCAGATACGCAGTATTTT. This gives the protein CASSDTSSDTQYF.

This sequence joins TRBV28 and TRBJ2-7; a weak D match, TRBD2 (5 bases). V lost 1 base and J 7 bases, leaving 17 bases between the germline ends. In germline, CDR1 is MDHEN, CDR2 SYDVKM. The CDR3 loop spans 15 amino acids. This CDR3 reads CASSLFRTGLVEQYF. CDR3 bases: TGTGCCAGCAGTTTATTCCGGACTGGGCTAGTTGAGCAGTACTTC.

The chain has TRBV6-5 and TRBJ2-5; 8 bases align to TRBD2. V was clipped by 7 bases and J by 4 bases; unmatched bases: 8. The CDR3 is 14 amino acids. Germline V gene sequence: CDR1 MNHEY, CDR2 SVGAGI. The CDR3 DNA follows: TGTGCCAGCACCTTAATAGCGGGACCAGAGACCCAGTACTTC. This sequence encodes CASTLIAGPETQYF.

This clone was recorded once. The chain couples TRBV19 to TRBJ2-3, with TRBD2 identical over 13 bases. The V segment lost 5 bases and the J segment 6 bases; nucleotides outside the gene matches: 8. The CDR3 is made up of 16 amino acids. Germline values: CDR1 LNHDA, CDR2 SQIVND (reference sequence). CDR3 protein: CASSRTSGGGQDTQYF. DNA for the CDR3: TGTGCCAGTAGTCGAACTAGCGGGGGGGGCCAGGATACGCAGTATTTT.

The rearrangement links TRBV3-1 (or the pseudogene TRBV3-2) to TRBJ1-2; TRBD1 might be the D (5 bases). This CDR3 region has 16 residues. The ends were cut back, 1 base at V and 0 bases at J, with 12 bases in the middle. CDR1 is LGHDT and CDR2 is YNNKEL in the germline V gene (reference sequence). The CDR3 DNA reads TGTGCCAGCAGCCAAGGGGACTGGGACTCTAACTATGGCTACACCTTC. It specifies CASSQGDWDSNYGYTF.

The V call is TRBV6-5, the J call TRBJ1-2; tentatively, D is TRBD1 (5 bases). The CDR3 spans 14 residues. The germline CDR1 and CDR2 sequences are MNHEY and SVGAGI. V was trimmed by 3 bases and J by 8 bases, leaving 16 bases between them. The CDR3 DNA follows: TGTGCCAGCAGTTATTCCGGGGGACCAGCGGGCTACACCTTC. It yields the protein CASSYSGGPAGYTF.

V usage is TRBV11-1 and J usage is TRBJ2-7, with TRBD1 matching over 8 bases. Germline CDR1 SGHAT, CDR2 FQDESV (reference sequence). There are 14 residues in the CDR3. The V and J ends lost 5 bases and 2 bases, in that order; junction bases with no gene match: 5. DNA of the CDR3: TGTGCCAGCAGCACCGGGACAGGTACCTACGAGCAGTACTTC. Its protein is CASSTGTGTYEQYF.

The chain uses TRBV3-1 (or the pseudogene TRBV3-2) and TRBJ2-3, with D unclear. The V gene lost 0 bases and the J gene lost 2 bases, with 9 bases spanning the gap. Germline V gene data show CDR1 as LGHDT and CDR2 as YNNKEL (reference sequence). The CDR3 length is 15 residues. In nucleotides, the CDR3 is TGTGCCAGCAGCCAAGATGGGTACTACACAGATACGCAGTATTTT. The encoded protein is CASSQDGYYTDTQYF.

The chain recombines TRBV2 with TRBJ2-2; 9 bases agree with TRBD1. V lost 6 bases, J lost 2 bases, and 7 bases stayed unmatched. CDR3 size: 16 residues. Germline CDR1 reads SNHLY; CDR2 reads FYNNEI. CDR3 sequence: CASSQQGARNTGELFF. CDR3 sequence (DNA): TGTGCCAGCAGCCAACAGGGGGCGCGAAACACCGGGGAGCTGTTTTTT.

The chain is built from TRBV28 and TRBJ1-1, with 7 bases lining up with TRBD1. The J segment lost 4 bases and the V segment lost 2 bases, leaving 4 bases of the junction unmatched. CDR1 MDHEN and CDR2 SYDVKM come from the germline V gene. The CDR3 extends over 14 amino acids. The CDR3 region is CASSLKGASTEAFF. The CDR3 coding sequence is TGTGCCAGCAGTTTAAAGGGGGCGAGCACTGAAGCTTTCTTT. The full variable domain, in which reference TRBV28 and TRBJ1-1 provide the parts outside the CDR3, is DVKVTQSSRYLVKRTGEKVFLECVQDMDHENMFWYRQDPGLGLRLIYFSYDVKMKEKGDIPEGYSVSREKKERFSLILESASTNQTSMYLCASSLKGASTEAFFGQGTRLTVV.

The chain links TRBV2 to TRBJ2-1, with 10 positions matching TRBD2. The germline CDR1 and CDR2 sequences are SNHLY and FYNNEI. This CDR3 is 15 amino acids long. V lost 5 bases and J lost 7; bases outside the gene matches: 8. In DNA form, the CDR3 reads TGTGCCAGCAGTAGCACTAGCGGGATAGGAAATGAGCAGTTCTTC. It specifies CASSSTSGIGNEQFF.

The chain recombines TRBV4-2 with TRBJ2-3; D is unresolved. With 0 bases removed from V and 0 bases from J, the gap between germline ends came to 13 bases. Germline CDR1 LGHNA, CDR2 YNFKEQ. There are 17 residues in the CDR3. The CDR3 coding sequence is TGTGCCAGCAGCCAAGATTCACCTAACCCTAGCACAGATACGCAGTATTTT. This codes for CASSQDSPNPSTDTQYF.

The V and J genes are TRBV11-2 and TRBJ2-3, with D perhaps matching TRBD2 (5 bases). The CDR3 has 18 amino acids. Deletions cut 5 bases from V and 1 base from J, with 22 bases between. Germline CDR1 is SGHAT and CDR2 is FQNNGV. DNA for the CDR3: TGTGCCAGCAGCCGACGGGCGGGTAGTTCGGCTGGCACAGATACGCAGTATTTT. This encodes CASSRRAGSSAGTDTQYF.

The gene calls are TRBV9 and TRBJ2-1, with no clear D. CDR1 and CDR2 (germline): SGDLS, YYNGEE. The V and J ends lost 4 bases and 5 bases respectively, with 13 bases between them. This CDR3 contains 14 residues. CDR3 nucleotide sequence: TGTGCCAGCAGCTTTTCCGAGGTAAACAATGAGCAGTTCTTC. The encoded protein is CASSFSEVNNEQFF.

This sequence joins TRBV19 and TRBJ2-3; perhaps TRBD1 as D (6 bases). This CDR3 region has 15 residues. Trimming took 5 bases from V and 0 from J, leaving 12 bases between them. Per the germline V gene, CDR1 is LNHDA and CDR2 is SQIVND (reference sequence). CDR3 amino acids: CASSPRQESTDTQYF. CDR3 DNA: TGTGCCAGTAGTCCACGACAGGAAAGCACAGATACGCAGTATTTT.

This chain links TRBV24-1 with TRBJ2-7; D may be TRBD1 (6 bases). The CDR3 sequence is 15 residues long. Germline CDR1 and CDR2: KGHDR and SFDVKD. Between the trimmed V and J ends, which lost 2 bases and 0 bases, there was a span of 10 bases. In DNA, the CDR3 is TGTGCCACCAGTGATTCCGGGACACGCTCCTACGAGCAGTACTTC. Protein sequence: CATSDSGTRSYEQYF.